These 8 T cell receptor beta chains originate from one sample sequenced in a study of tissue T cells after allogeneic stem cell transplantation. Measured with immunoSEQ multiplex PCR; TCRdb has only the in-frame clones, and not every one. Of about 5,700 clones in the sample, less than 80% were seen once. The sample was blood, taken before transplantation. The source of these receptors is a man between 40 and 70 years old who later had graft-versus-host disease after an allogeneic stem cell transplant.

The V and J genes are TRBV20-1 and TRBJ1-1; D remains ambiguous. This CDR3 region has 12 residues. Looked up from germline, CDR1 is DFQATT and CDR2 is SNEGSKA (reference sequence). V lost 3 bases, J lost 1 base, and 6 bases lay in between. The CDR3 DNA reads TGCAGTGCTAGTTTTGAGAACACTGAAGCTTTCTTT. It encodes CSASFENTEAFF.

This rearrangement joins TRBV24-1 to TRBJ2-2; 8 positions agree with TRBD2. Germline CDR1 reads KGHDR; CDR2 reads SFDVKD. The CDR3 totals 16 residues. Germline trimming cut 6 bases from V and 0 bases from J; bases unmatched to any gene: 5. The CDR3 protein is CATSSGGGANTGELFF. The CDR3 nucleotides read TGTGCCACCAGTTCGGGGGGGGGCGCGAACACCGGGGAGCTGTTTTTT.

The genes are TRBV7-9 and TRBJ2-7; 9 bases line up with TRBD1. The germline V gene has CDR1 SEHNR and CDR2 FQNEAQ (reference sequence). This CDR3 contains 15 residues. With 7 bases clipped from V and 4 bases from J, the junction kept 11 bases outside the gene matches. Here the CDR3 reads CASTRVGTGSYEQYF. In nucleotides, the CDR3 is TGTGCCAGCACTAGGGTAGGGACAGGGTCGTACGAGCAGTACTTC.

A single count supports this clone. The rearrangement uses TRBV28 and TRBJ2-1; 8 bases line up with TRBD2. The germline CDR1 and CDR2 sequences are MDHEN and SYDVKM. The CDR3 contains 17 residues. The trim removed 4 bases at V and 2 bases at J, leaving 10 bases unmatched. The CDR3 nucleotides are TGTGCCAGCAGTTCCACCCGAACTAGCGGTCCCTACAATGAGCAGTTCTTC. This translates into CASSSTRTSGPYNEQFF.

This clone was observed a handful of times. The chain employs TRBV10-3 and TRBJ1-3; 8 nucleotides match TRBD1. After removal of 5 bases from V and 0 bases from J, the junction contained 9 bases not matched to a gene. This CDR3 is 17 amino acids long. Germline CDR1 is ENHRY and CDR2 is SYGVKD. Here the CDR3 reads CAISYRDRYNSGNTIYF. The CDR3 DNA sequence: TGTGCCATCAGTTATCGGGACAGGTACAACTCTGGAAACACCATATATTTT.

V gene TRBV29-1 combines with J gene TRBJ1-1; TRBD1 agrees at 8 bases. CDR3 length: 14 amino acids. The germline V gene encodes CDR1 SQVTM and CDR2 ANQGSEA. J gave up 4 bases and V 8 bases, and 12 bases lay outside the gene matches. This CDR3 is CSYTRTGRTTEAFF. The CDR3 nucleotides are TGCAGCTACACCCGGACAGGGAGGACCACTGAAGCTTTCTTT.

CDR3 DNA sequence: TGTGCCAGCAGAGCCTCGGGACTAGCCTCCGAGCAGTACTTC. Its protein is CASRASGLASEQYF. The chain combines TRBV7-9 with TRBJ2-7; TRBD2 agrees at 9 bases. The germline V gene encodes CDR1 SEHNR and CDR2 FQNEAQ (reference sequence). The trim removed 6 bases at V and 6 bases at J, leaving 9 bases unmatched. The CDR3 covers 14 residues.

Only a few counts were recorded for this clone. The rearrangement links TRBV27 to TRBJ2-3; D is unresolved. Trimming stripped 2 bases from V and 4 bases from J, with 7 bases between. Germline V CDR1 and CDR2: MNHEY, SMNVEV (reference sequence). This CDR3 is built from 13 residues. The CDR3 bases are TGTGCCAGCAGTTTAGTCGGTTCAGATACGCAGTATTTT. Amino acids: CASSLVGSDTQYF.